This TCR beta chain is from a study of blood T cell repertoires in COVID-19 (dated by TCRdb to 2020 to 2021). Concerning the study at large: Samples from collaborators originated in the United States, Italy and Spain and spanned both the acute and convalescent phases of COVID-19. Samples were obtained from the ongoing ImmuneRACE study (first 160 participants) and from 1,000 to 1,500 subjects provided by 6 global collaborators. Where available, HLA class I and class II types were taken from metadata supplied by the sample provider and were not determined by assay-based typing. The repertoires were made available in a free public database intended to serve as a resource for research on the immune response to SARS-CoV-2. Deeply sampled blood TCRbeta repertoires from subjects exposed to, actively infected with, or recovered from COVID-19 were included in the dataset. The prospective study material was composed of cDNA or gDNA derived from T cells, B-cell-depleted T cells, or PBMCs. The sample metadata nearly always contained a de-identified subject ID, COVID-19 status, age in years and sex. What the research found in general, with its limitations: The amount of clinical and demographic metadata varied by source and participant and was provided uncurated.

The junction shows trimming of 3 bases on V and 0 bases on J, plus 5 bases between the germline ends. The germline V gene yields SNHLY for CDR1 and FYNNEI for CDR2. The CDR3 runs 13 amino acids, cysteine and phenylalanine included. Only the CDR3 portion is preserved as DNA: 39 bases, with reading frame beginning at the first base. The immunoSEQ Assay, a bias-controlled multiplex PCR, was used to amplify TCRbeta CDR3 regions from genomic DNA. Per the authors' processing: Within the assay, amplification of reference gene primers was used to estimate how many nucleated cells each sample contained. To quantify the absolute abundance of each unique TCRbeta CDR3 rearrangement, sequence reads were collapsed and filtered. For each sample, productive Simpson clonality was calculated as the square root of Simpson's diversity index over productive rearrangements. TCRdb re-hosts the immuneACCESS table, in-frame sequences only. Its copies lack some clones; in the studies checked, an unresolved V gene accounts for under half of them, and the cause for the rest is not known. For V, J and clone size, that table is used; D and trimming come from the DNA. Here the sample has about 37,000 clones; 65% to 85% occur a single time. Around 3.2% of the sample is taken by the ten largest.

With regard to this clone: Its antigen remains undetermined. No base qualities exist here, and no much larger clone lies one base off it.

One collaborating source in Seattle enrolled patients while the patients were actively infected and followed the patients over time throughout the course of disease. The collaborating institutions used their own protocols to collect whole blood in K2EDTA tubes. For TCRbeta analysis, collaborators shipped samples as frozen whole blood, isolated PBMCs, or DNA extracted from either of those sample types. This receptor was identified in a man aged 70-80 years with COVID-19, enrolled during active disease. The source material was peripheral blood. Recombination joined TRBV2 with TRBJ1-2; there is no confident call for the D gene. The CDR3 region has the sequence CASSDSSNYGYTF. At the DNA level, the sequence is TGTGCCAGCAGTGACAGTTCTAACTATGGCTACACCTTC.